These 31 T cell receptor beta chains were all obtained from the same sample, sequenced in a study of T cell responses to AZD1222 COVID-19 vaccine. Measured with immunoSEQ multiplex PCR; TCRdb has only the in-frame clones, and not every one. Among about 94,000 clones listed, 85% to 90% were seen once. Source: peripheral blood, taken on day 0 of AZD1222 vaccination. These receptors were taken from an adult in good health.

The rearrangement links TRBV7-9 to TRBJ1-4; no clear D. The ends were cut back, 5 bases at V and 5 bases at J, with 15 bases in the middle. This CDR3 has 15 residues. Per germline, CDR1 SEHNR and CDR2 FQNEAQ (reference sequence). The DNA for the CDR3 is TGTGCCAGCAGCGCTCCGACGGGAAGAAATGAAAAACTGTTTTTT. Translated, it gives CASSAPTGRNEKLFF.

This clone has only a few counts. This chain connects TRBV7-9 to TRBJ2-4, with a possible D match to TRBD2 (5 bases). The CDR3 covers 14 residues. V was trimmed by 7 bases and J by 1 base, leaving 11 bases between them. Germline V gene sequence: CDR1 SEHNR, CDR2 FQNEAQ (reference sequence). CDR3 amino acids: CASTRDIAKNIQYF. In DNA form, the CDR3 reads TGTGCCAGCACCCGGGATATCGCCAAAAACATTCAGTACTTC.

This clone was seen once. V and J are TRBV19 and TRBJ1-2; TRBD1 matches at 7 bases. The germline V gene has CDR1 LNHDA and CDR2 SQIVND (reference sequence). Germline trimming cut 3 bases from V and 2 bases from J; bases unmatched to any gene: 6. The CDR3 has 15 amino acids. This CDR3 is CASSIRVDRNYGYTF. The DNA for the CDR3 is TGTGCCAGTAGTATTAGGGTGGACAGGAACTATGGCTACACCTTC.

The CDR3 loop is CASSELAGRRTQYF. CDR3 DNA: TGTGCCAGCAGCGAACTAGCGGGGCGGCGTACGCAGTATTTT. This chain connects TRBV9 to TRBJ2-3; 10 nucleotides align to TRBD2. The CDR3 is 14 residues long. The V segment lost 3 bases and the J segment 8 bases; nucleotides outside the gene matches: 6. CDR1 and CDR2 (germline): SGDLS, YYNGEE.

The chain couples TRBV5-1 to TRBJ2-7; D is perhaps TRBD2 (6 bases). With 3 bases removed from V and 3 bases from J, the gap between germline ends came to 16 bases. Germline V gene lookup returns CDR1 SGHRS and CDR2 YFSETQ. The CDR3 has 15 amino acids. This CDR3 reads CASSWGLGGSYEQYF. CDR3 nucleotides: TGCGCCAGCAGCTGGGGACTCGGGGGTAGCTACGAGCAGTACTTC.

The chain is built from TRBV19 and TRBJ1-2, with D unclear. This CDR3 comprises 14 residues. The V end lost 3 bases, the J end lost 4 bases, and 12 bases lay between the germline ends. Germline CDR1 reads LNHDA; CDR2 reads SQIVND (reference sequence). The CDR3 DNA follows: TGTGCCAGTAGTATGGACCGCGCAGGCTATGGCTACACCTTC. Its translation: CASSMDRAGYGYTF.

This sequence joins TRBV12-3 or TRBV12-4 and TRBJ1-2; D gene unclear. Trimming shortened V by 3 bases and J by 8 bases, and 7 bases separated the two germline ends. The CDR3 sequence is 11 residues long. The CDR3 nucleotides are TGTGCCAGCAGTTTTGGTACCGGCTACACCTTC. Its translation is CASSFGTGYTF.

This chain connects TRBV7-9 to TRBJ1-5; possible D gene TRBD1, 5 bases. The CDR3 sequence is 13 residues long. Trimming took off 5 bases at V and 6 bases at J, with 11 bases between the two ends. The germline CDR1 and CDR2 sequences are SEHNR and FQNEAQ (reference sequence). The CDR3 sequence: CASSTSGPQPQHF. The CDR3 nucleotides read TGTGCCAGCAGCACCTCAGGGCCTCAGCCCCAGCATTTT.

In nucleotides, the CDR3 is TGTGCCAGCTCACGGTATAAACAGGGTTTCCAAGAGACCCAGTACTTC. Protein: CASSRYKQGFQETQYF. This sequence joins TRBV18 and TRBJ2-5, with D perhaps matching TRBD1 (6 bases). Germline assignment: CDR1 KGHSH and CDR2 LQKENI. This CDR3 has 16 amino acids. The V gene lost 4 bases and the J gene lost 1 base, with 16 bases spanning the gap.

The chain is built from TRBV29-1 and TRBJ1-1; no clear D. Germline V gene sequence: CDR1 SQVTM, CDR2 ANQGSEA. V was clipped by 6 bases and J by 0 bases, with 14 bases between them. The CDR3 has 14 amino acids. Here the CDR3 DNA reads TGCAGCGTCCTTCTTCGGGGTTTGAACACTGAAGCTTTCTTT. Its protein is CSVLLRGLNTEAFF. The full variable domain, rest sourced from reference TRBV29-1 and TRBJ1-1, is SAVISQKPSRDICQRGTSLTIQCQVDSQVTMMFWYRQQPGQSLTLIATANQGSEATYESGFVIDKFPISRPNLTFSTLTVSNMSPEDSSIYLCSVLLRGLNTEAFFGQGTRLTVV.

The chain couples TRBV19 to TRBJ1-2; TRBD1 matches 7 bases. Unmatched junction bases numbered 3, after V lost 6 bases and J lost 2 bases. This CDR3 has 13 residues. Per the germline V gene, CDR1 is LNHDA and CDR2 is SQIVND (reference sequence). CDR3 amino acids: CASRTGPNYGYTF. The CDR3 nucleotides read TGTGCCAGTAGGACAGGGCCCAACTATGGCTACACCTTC.

The rearrangement links TRBV18 to TRBJ1-2, with D possibly TRBD1 on 5 matching bases. The germline V gene encodes CDR1 KGHSH and CDR2 LQKENI. The CDR3 loop spans 18 amino acids. Trimming removed 2 bases from V and 6 bases from J, with 25 bases in between. The CDR3 DNA is TGTGCCAGCTCACCAGTGCCGTCAGGTCCAAATCGAGGGGATGGCTACACCTTC. Translating it yields CASSPVPSGPNRGDGYTF.

V gene TRBV3-1 (or the pseudogene TRBV3-2) combines with J gene TRBJ1-6; weak D call: TRBD1 (6 bases). Trimming stripped 4 bases from V and 9 bases from J, with 16 bases between. CDR3 size: 15 residues. CDR1 LGHDT and CDR2 YNNKEL come from the germline V gene (reference sequence). The CDR3 spells CASSPVGGQSSPLHF. CDR3 DNA sequence: TGTGCCAGCAGCCCCGTGGGGGGCCAAAGTTCACCCCTCCACTTT.

The chain has TRBV11-2 and TRBJ1-5; D uncertain. The CDR3 consists of 15 residues. CDR1 and CDR2 (germline): SGHAT, FQNNGV. With 1 base removed from V and 7 bases from J, the gap between germline ends came to 14 bases. Written as DNA, the CDR3 is TGTGCCAGCAGCTTAGGAGCTGGGGTGAGGCAGCCCCAGCATTTT. Translating it yields CASSLGAGVRQPQHF.

This chain joins TRBV7-2 and TRBJ2-1, with 9 bases fitting TRBD1. Per germline, CDR1 SGHTA and CDR2 FQGNSA. Losses at the gene ends were 3 bases for V and 8 bases for J; bases not matched to a gene: 8. The CDR3 has 15 amino acids. The CDR3 protein is CASSFWDRELDEQFF. DNA of the CDR3: TGTGCCAGCAGCTTCTGGGACAGGGAACTGGATGAGCAGTTCTTC.

The CDR3 sequence: CASSLNRGRANSPLHF. DNA for the CDR3: TGTGCCAGCAGCCTCAACAGGGGGCGAGCAAATTCACCCCTCCACTTT. The V and J genes are TRBV6-2 or TRBV6-3 and TRBJ1-6; 9 bases are shared with TRBD1. V trimming: 6 bases; J trimming: 7 bases; junction bases outside the gene matches: 10. The length of the CDR3 is 16 residues. Germline values: CDR1 MNHEY, CDR2 SVGEGT.

The chain recombines TRBV19 with TRBJ2-4; the D call may be TRBD1 or TRBD2 (6 bases each). The V and J ends lost 4 bases and 0 bases respectively, with 10 bases between them. The CDR3 runs 15 residues. Germline V gene data show CDR1 as LNHDA and CDR2 as SQIVND (reference sequence). CDR3 residues: CASSTRGVAKNIQYF. As DNA, the CDR3 is TGTGCCAGTAGTACAAGGGGGGTAGCCAAAAACATTCAGTACTTC.

The chain uses TRBV29-1 and TRBJ2-7; 11 nucleotides match TRBD1. The germline CDR1 and CDR2 sequences are SQVTM and ANQGSEA. V gave up 4 bases and J gave up 3 bases; unmatched junction bases: 8. The CDR3 is 15 residues long. The CDR3 is CSVGGRDRGNYEQYF. CDR3 nucleotide sequence: TGCAGCGTTGGTGGCCGGGACAGGGGGAACTACGAGCAGTACTTC.

The chain recombines TRBV29-1 with TRBJ2-6, with D possibly being TRBD2 (5 bases). Germline V gives CDR1 SQVTM, CDR2 ANQGSEA. This CDR3 has 17 residues. Trimming stripped 6 bases from V and 0 bases from J, with 18 bases between. As DNA, the CDR3 is TGCAGCGTCAAAGTGGGGTGGGAGATCTCTGGGGCCAACGTCCTGACTTTC. Translation: CSVKVGWEISGANVLTF.

The J gene is TRBJ1-5, the V gene TRBV27; the D is unclear. CDR1 is MNHEY, CDR2 SMNVEV, per germline (reference sequence). With 5 bases removed from V and 4 bases from J, the gap between germline ends came to 9 bases. CDR3 length: 13 residues. As DNA, the CDR3 is TGTGCCAGCAGTCTTTGGGAAAATCAGCCCCAGCATTTT. Translation gives CASSLWENQPQHF.

The genes are TRBV7-6 and TRBJ2-7; D uncertain. Germline-derived CDR1 and CDR2 are SGHVS and FNYEAQ. V was cut by 2 bases and J by 6 bases, with 20 bases left in between. This CDR3 comprises 16 residues. The CDR3 loop reads CASSLSLTPERSEQYF. The DNA for the CDR3 is TGTGCCAGCAGCTTAAGTTTAACCCCTGAAAGGAGCGAGCAGTACTTC.

The chain has TRBV9 and TRBJ1-1; D is unclear. The ends were cut back, 0 bases at V and 1 base at J, with 10 bases in the middle. CDR3 length equals 15 residues. CDR1 and CDR2 (germline): SGDLS, YYNGEE. The CDR3 sequence: CASSVEGLGNTEAFF. The CDR3 nucleotides read TGTGCCAGCAGCGTAGAAGGGTTGGGGAACACTGAAGCTTTCTTT. The full variable domain, in which reference TRBV9 and TRBJ1-1 provide the parts outside the CDR3, is DSGVTQTPKHLITATGQRVTLRCSPRSGDLSVYWYQQSLDQGLQFLIQYYNGEERAKGNILERFSAQQFPDLHSELNLSSLELGDSALYFCASSVEGLGNTEAFFGQGTRLTVV.

The chain recombines TRBV19 with TRBJ2-3, with D possibly matching TRBD1 (5 bases). Germline V gene data show CDR1 as LNHDA and CDR2 as SQIVND (reference sequence). V gave up 3 bases and J gave up 6 bases, with 13 bases separating them. CDR3 size: 14 residues. The CDR3 reads CASSMWGPSDTQYF. CDR3 DNA: TGTGCCAGTAGTATGTGGGGCCCGAGTGATACGCAGTATTTT.

The J gene is TRBJ2-1, the V gene TRBV11-2; no reliable D call. With 1 base removed from V and 9 bases from J, the gap between germline ends came to 10 bases. This CDR3 has 13 amino acids. Germline V gene data show CDR1 as SGHAT and CDR2 as FQNNGV. CDR3 DNA sequence: TGTGCCAGCAGCTTAGTTTCAGTAAGTGAGCAGTTCTTC. This gives the protein CASSLVSVSEQFF.

J is TRBJ2-5 and V is TRBV7-3; the D is unclear. This CDR3 comprises 13 residues. V was pared by 1 base and J by 5 bases, with 8 bases between. Germline V CDR1 and CDR2: SGHTA, FQGTGA. CDR3 residues: CASSLNFEETQYF. The CDR3 DNA sequence: TGTGCCAGCAGCTTAAATTTTGAGGAGACCCAGTACTTC.

The rearrangement links TRBV21-1 to TRBJ2-2; the table names TRBD2, a call not compared with the DNA. TRBV21-1 is noted as a pseudogene. The CDR3 consists of 19 residues. CDR3 in amino acids: CASSKDGVSGGSDTGELFF. The CDR3 DNA follows: TGTGCCAGCAGCAAAGACGGGGTTAGCGGGGGGTCAGACACCGGGGAGCTGTTTTTT.

As regards this clone: The sample holds other DNA sequences that translate to the same CDR3. This chain uses TRBV4-1 with TRBJ1-3; 7 bases are a match to TRBD1. CDR1 is MGHRA and CDR2 is YSYEKL in the germline V gene. This CDR3 has 16 amino acids. The V segment lost 3 bases and the J segment 0 bases; nucleotides outside the gene matches: 5. CDR3 DNA sequence: TGCGCCAGCAGCCAGGGGGGGACAGCCTCTGGAAACACCATATATTTT. This sequence encodes CASSQGGTASGNTIYF.

This chain connects TRBV2 to TRBJ1-6; possible D gene TRBD1, 6 bases. Trimming left V 6 bases short and J 10 bases short, with 16 bases between. The CDR3 sequence is 14 residues long. Germline V CDR1 and CDR2: SNHLY, FYNNEI. The CDR3, as DNA: TGTGCCAGCAGATACCAGGGGTTTGGGTCACCCCTCCACTTT. It encodes CASRYQGFGSPLHF.

CDR3 DNA sequence: TGTGCCAGCAGCCAAGAAGGAGCAGTCTGGGGGCAGTACTTC. Protein: CASSQEGAVWGQYF. J is TRBJ2-4 and V is TRBV3-1 (or the pseudogene TRBV3-2); D tentatively fits TRBD1 or TRBD2 (5 bases each). Germline V lookup: CDR1 LGHDT, CDR2 YNNKEL (reference sequence). Trimming removed 0 bases from V and 13 bases from J, with 16 bases in between. This CDR3 has 14 residues.

The V gene is TRBV7-9, the J gene TRBJ2-7, with a weak D call TRBD2 (6 bases). Trimming left V 5 bases short and J 7 bases short, with 21 bases between. Looked up from germline, CDR1 is SEHNR and CDR2 is FQNEAQ (reference sequence). The CDR3 totals 15 residues. CDR3 amino acids: CASSAEGIAALEQYF. Here the CDR3 DNA reads TGTGCCAGCAGCGCGGAGGGAATAGCGGCATTAGAGCAGTACTTC.

The genes are TRBV5-1 and TRBJ2-3; 8 bases match TRBD2. J was trimmed by 1 base and V by 0 bases; bases with no gene match: 7. Germline CDR1 and CDR2: SGHRS and YFSETQ. The CDR3 spans 17 residues. The CDR3 DNA reads as TGCGCCAGCAGCTTGGCCACGGGGGGGAGAGGCACAGATACGCAGTATTTT. This gives the protein CASSLATGGRGTDTQYF.